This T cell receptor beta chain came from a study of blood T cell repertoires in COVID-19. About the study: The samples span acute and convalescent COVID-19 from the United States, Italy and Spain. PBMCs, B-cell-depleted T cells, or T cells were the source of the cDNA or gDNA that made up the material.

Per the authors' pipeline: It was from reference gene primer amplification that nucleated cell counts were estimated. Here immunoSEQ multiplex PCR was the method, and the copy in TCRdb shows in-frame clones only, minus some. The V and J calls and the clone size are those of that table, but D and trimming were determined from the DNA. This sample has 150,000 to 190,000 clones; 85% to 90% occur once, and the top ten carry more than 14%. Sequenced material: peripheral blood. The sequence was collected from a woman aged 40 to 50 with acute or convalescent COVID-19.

CDR3 nucleotide sequence: TGCACCAGCAGCCAGCCGCTAGCGGGAGGGCCATTAGATGAGCAGTTCTTC. Translating gives CTSSQPLAGGPLDEQFF. J is TRBJ2-1 and V is TRBV1; the D call of TRBD2 is as the table states it, not checked on the DNA. TRBV1 is classified as a pseudogene. The CDR3 extends over 17 amino acids.